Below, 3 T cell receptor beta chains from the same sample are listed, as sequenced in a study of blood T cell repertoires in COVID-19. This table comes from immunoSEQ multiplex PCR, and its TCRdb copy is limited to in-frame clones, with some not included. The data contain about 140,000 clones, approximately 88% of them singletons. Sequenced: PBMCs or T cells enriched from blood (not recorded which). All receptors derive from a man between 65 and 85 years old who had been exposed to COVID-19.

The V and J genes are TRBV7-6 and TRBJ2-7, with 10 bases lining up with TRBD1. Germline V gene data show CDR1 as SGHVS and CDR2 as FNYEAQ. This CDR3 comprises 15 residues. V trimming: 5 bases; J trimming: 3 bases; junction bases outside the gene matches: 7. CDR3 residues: CASSQPGQGIYEQYF. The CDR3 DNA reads TGTGCCAGCAGCCAGCCGGGACAGGGGATCTACGAGCAGTACTTC. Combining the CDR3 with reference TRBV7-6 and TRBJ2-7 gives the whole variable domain GAGVSQSPRYKVTKRGQDVALRCDPISGHVSLYWYRQALGQGPEFLTYFNYEAQQDKSGLPNDRFSAERPEGSISTLTIQRTEQRDSAMYRCASSQPGQGIYEQYFGPGTRLTVT.

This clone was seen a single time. In DNA form, the CDR3 reads TGTGCCAGCAGCGCGAGACAGGGGGCAGACGGGGAGCTGTTTTTT. This sequence encodes CASSARQGADGELFF. The genes are TRBV5-5 and TRBJ2-2, with 10 bases lining up with TRBD1. This CDR3 comprises 15 residues. Germline V gene data show CDR1 as SGHKS and CDR2 as YYEKEE (reference sequence). The junction had 7 bases not matched to a gene; V was cut back by 4 bases and J by 7 bases.

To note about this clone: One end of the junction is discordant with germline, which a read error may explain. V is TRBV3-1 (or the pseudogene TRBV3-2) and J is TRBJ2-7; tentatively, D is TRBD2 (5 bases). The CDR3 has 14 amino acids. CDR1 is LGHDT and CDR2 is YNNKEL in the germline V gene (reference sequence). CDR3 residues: CASSRHGNSHEQYF. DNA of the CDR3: TGTGCCAGCAGCCGGCACGGGAACTCCCACGAGCAGTACTTC.